This TCR beta chain emerged from a study of blood T cell repertoires in COVID-19. On the study more broadly: Samples taken during acute and convalescent COVID-19 were collected in the United States, Italy and Spain.

Study processing details: Reference gene primer amplification in the assay estimated nucleated cell counts. Here immunoSEQ multiplex PCR was the method, and the copy in TCRdb shows in-frame clones only, minus some. The V and J calls and clone size come from that table; D and trimming were worked out from the DNA. The table lists over 200,000 clones, 83% of them singletons. This clone was recorded only once. Sequencing input: peripheral blood. The origin of this receptor is a woman under 40 with COVID-19, enrolled during active disease.

Written as DNA, the CDR3 is TGTGCCAGCAGCCCCTCCGGGAGGGATGAAAAACTGTTTTTT. Translated: CASSPSGRDEKLFF. The chain combines TRBV7-9 with TRBJ1-4; D is ambiguous. CDR3 length: 14 amino acids. Trimming shortened V by 5 bases and J by 6 bases, and 13 bases separated the two germline ends. Germline loops: CDR1 SEHNR, CDR2 FQNEAQ (reference sequence).